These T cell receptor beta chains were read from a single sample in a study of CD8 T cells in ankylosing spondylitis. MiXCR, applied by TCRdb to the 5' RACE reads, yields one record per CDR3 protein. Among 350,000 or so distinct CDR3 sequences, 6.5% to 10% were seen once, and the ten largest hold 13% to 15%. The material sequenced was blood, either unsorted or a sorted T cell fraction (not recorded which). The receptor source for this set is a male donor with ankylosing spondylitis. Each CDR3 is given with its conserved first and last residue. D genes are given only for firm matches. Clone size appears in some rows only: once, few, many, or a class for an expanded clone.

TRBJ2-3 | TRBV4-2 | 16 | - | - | CASSQVEAFFTDTQYF | TGTGCCAGCAGCCAAGTGGAGGCCTTCTTCACAGATACGCAGTATTTT
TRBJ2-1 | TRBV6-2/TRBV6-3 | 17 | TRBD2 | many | CASSYFLAGGSYNEQFF | TGTGCCAGCAGTTACTTTCTAGCGGGGGGCTCCTACAATGAGCAGTTCTTC
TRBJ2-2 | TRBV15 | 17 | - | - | CATSREGGTSYTGELFF | TGTGCCACCAGCAGAGAGGGGGGAACCTCTTACACCGGGGAGCTGTTTTTT
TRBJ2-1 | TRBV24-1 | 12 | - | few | CATREQVREQFF | TGTGCCACCAGAGAACAGGTAAGAGAGCAGTTCTTC
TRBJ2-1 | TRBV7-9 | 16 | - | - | CASSQGGHHSYNEQFF | TGTGCCAGCAGCCAGGGGGGACACCACTCCTACAATGAGCAGTTCTTC
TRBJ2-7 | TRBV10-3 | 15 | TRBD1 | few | CAISDPGQGFYEQYF | TGTGCCATCAGTGATCCGGGACAGGGTTTCTACGAGCAGTACTTC
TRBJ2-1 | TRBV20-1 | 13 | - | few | CSATQDSLNEQFF | TGCAGTGCAACCCAGGACAGCCTCAATGAGCAGTTCTTC
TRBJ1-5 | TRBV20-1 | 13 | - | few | CSATRGSNQPQHF | TGCAGTGCTACCAGGGGTTCGAATCAGCCCCAGCATTTT
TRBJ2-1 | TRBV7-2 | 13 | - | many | CASSSDFYNEQFF | TGTGCCAGCAGCTCGGACTTCTACAATGAGCAGTTCTTC
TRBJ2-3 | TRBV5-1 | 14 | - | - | CASSLVGATDTQYF | TGCGCCAGCAGCTTAGTGGGGGCTACAGATACGCAGTATTTT
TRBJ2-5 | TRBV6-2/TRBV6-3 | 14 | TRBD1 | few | CASERDRGIETQYF | TGTGCCAGCGAACGGGACAGGGGGATCGAGACCCAGTACTTC
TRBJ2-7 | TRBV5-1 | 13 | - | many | CASSRQVGYEQYF | TGCGCCAGCAGCCGACAGGTCGGCTACGAGCAGTACTTC